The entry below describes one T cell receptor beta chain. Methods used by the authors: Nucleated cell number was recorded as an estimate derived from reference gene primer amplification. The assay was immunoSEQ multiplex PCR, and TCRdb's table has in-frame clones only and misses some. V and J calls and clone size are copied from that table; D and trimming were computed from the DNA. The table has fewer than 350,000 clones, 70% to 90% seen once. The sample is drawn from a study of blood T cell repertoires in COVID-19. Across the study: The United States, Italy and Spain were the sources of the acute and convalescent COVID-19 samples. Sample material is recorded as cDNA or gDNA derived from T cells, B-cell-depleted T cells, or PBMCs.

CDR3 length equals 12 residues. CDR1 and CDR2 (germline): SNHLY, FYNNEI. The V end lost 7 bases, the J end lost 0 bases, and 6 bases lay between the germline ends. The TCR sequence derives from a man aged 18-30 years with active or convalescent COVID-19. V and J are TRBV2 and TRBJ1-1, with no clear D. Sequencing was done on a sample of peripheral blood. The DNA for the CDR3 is TGTGCCAGCAACGGTATGAACACTGAAGCTTTCTTT. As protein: CASNGMNTEAFF.